Included here is one TCR beta chain sequence, with context. The antigen remains undetermined. The table came from immunoSEQ multiplex PCR; TCRdb's copy has only in-frame clones and leaves some out. This table has more than 30,000 clones, around 81% appearing once. This record comes from a study of Siglec-9 on CD8 T cells in melanoma. Findings of the study overall: In melanoma tumors, a Siglec-9-marked effector memory CD8+ subset reportedly appeared to accumulate.

In germline, CDR1 is MNHEY, CDR2 SMNVEV (reference sequence). The CDR3 covers 13 residues. With 3 bases clipped from V and 9 bases from J, the junction kept 7 bases outside the gene matches. The source material was Siglec-9- CD8+ T cells sorted from blood. The sequence was collected from a human donor in good health. The chain employs TRBV27 and TRBJ2-5; 7 nucleotides agree with TRBD2. The CDR3 sequence: CASSFSGEVAQYF. In nucleotides, the CDR3 is TGTGCCAGCAGTTTCAGCGGGGAGGTGGCCCAGTACTTC.